Below are 10 T cell receptor beta chains sequenced from a single sample in a study of breast tumors, draining lymph nodes, adjacent tissues. TCRdb called the multiplex PCR reads again in MiXCR, with one record for every CDR3 protein. Here the sample spans more than 15,000 distinct CDR3 sequences, about 60% being singletons. The sequencing sample was made of tumor-adjacent breast tissue. All receptors come from a female donor with breast cancer. Some clones in this sample may be carry-over from other donors' samples.

V is TRBV20-1 and J is TRBJ2-1, with 8 bases matching TRBD2. Losses at the gene ends were 4 bases for V and 2 bases for J; bases not matched to a gene: 13. This CDR3 comprises 17 residues. From germline, CDR1 is DFQATT and CDR2 SNEGSKA (reference sequence). CDR3 region: CSAISGGGPNAYNEQFF. The CDR3 region has the DNA TGCAGTGCTATCTCCGGGGGGGGGCCGAACGCCTACAATGAGCAGTTCTTC.

This sequence joins TRBV14 and TRBJ1-2; tentative D call: TRBD1 (6 bases). V lost 10 bases and J lost 5, with 14 bases in between. The CDR3 is 12 amino acids. Germline V gene sequence: CDR1 SGHDN, CDR2 FVKESK. The CDR3 bases are TGTGCCATCAGTGAAGGACAGTATGGCTACACCTTC. It translates to CAISEGQYGYTF.

The genes are TRBV6-5 and TRBJ2-1, with D possibly being TRBD2 (6 bases). V lost 4 bases to trimming and J lost 6 bases, with 19 bases between them. The germline V gene encodes CDR1 MNHEY and CDR2 SVGAGI. The CDR3 length is 16 residues. Here the CDR3 reads CASSSLALAIRNEQFF. The CDR3 coding sequence is TGTGCCAGCAGTTCTCTAGCGTTGGCTATACGCAATGAGCAGTTCTTC.

Turning to this clonotype: Its ends do not fully match the called genes, so a read error is possible. V is TRBV19 and J is TRBJ2-2; possibly TRBD2 for D (5 bases). The CDR3 runs 14 residues. Germline V lookup: CDR1 LNHDA, CDR2 SQIVND (reference sequence). The DNA of the CDR3 is TGCGCCAGTAGTCCGTTCACTAGTGCCGGGGAGCTGTTTTTT. It codes for CASSPFTSAGELFF.

The chain joins TRBV20-1 to TRBJ1-4, with 8 bases identical to TRBD1. V was pared by 4 bases and J by 7 bases, with 11 bases of the junction left unmatched. The germline V gene has CDR1 DFQATT and CDR2 SNEGSKA (reference sequence). The CDR3 length is 15 residues. The CDR3 loop reads CSATGGGTGTEKLFF. CDR3 coding DNA: TGCAGTGCTACAGGGGGCGGGACAGGTACTGAAAAACTGTTTTTT.

The chain couples TRBV7-3 to TRBJ1-2, with no clear D. The germline CDR1 and CDR2 sequences are SGHTA and FQGTGA. Trimming stripped 2 bases from V and 2 bases from J, with 6 bases between. The CDR3 covers 13 residues. CDR3: CASSLLANYGYTF. In DNA form, the CDR3 reads TGTGCCAGCAGCTTATTGGCGAACTATGGCTACACCTTC.

The gene calls are TRBV4-1 and TRBJ2-7; weak D call: TRBD1 (6 bases). V was shortened by 4 bases and J by 7 bases, with 14 bases between the two germline ends. The CDR3 consists of 13 residues. Per germline, CDR1 MGHRA and CDR2 YSYEKL. Written as DNA, the CDR3 is TGCGCCAGCAGCCTAAGACAGGACCTGGAGCAGTACTTC. It is translated as CASSLRQDLEQYF.

The chain joins TRBV12-3 or TRBV12-4 to TRBJ2-3; 12 bases line up with TRBD2. This CDR3 contains 17 residues. The junction had 7 bases not matched to a gene; V was cut back by 3 bases and J by 3 bases. The CDR3 loop reads CASSFRTSGRRTDTQYF. In DNA form, the CDR3 reads TGTGCCAGCAGTTTTAGAACTAGCGGGAGGAGGACAGATACGCAGTATTTT.

The chain has TRBV10-2 and TRBJ2-7; D might be TRBD1 (5 bases). V was pared by 8 bases and J by 0 bases, with 11 bases between. This CDR3 region has 13 residues. Germline V CDR1 and CDR2: WSHSY, SAAADI. The CDR3 protein is CASRQTDSYEQYF. The DNA for the CDR3 is TGCGCCAGCCGTCAGACAGACTCCTACGAGCAGTACTTC.

V and J are TRBV7-9 and TRBJ2-3; TRBD2 matches at 9 bases. V shed 2 bases, J shed 2 bases, and the junction held 5 bases outside the gene matches. Germline V gene lookup returns CDR1 SEHNR and CDR2 FQNEAQ (reference sequence). The CDR3 is 16 residues long. The CDR3 DNA sequence: TGTGCCAGCAGCTTAAGGGGACTAGCCTACACAGATACGCAGTATTTT. It yields the protein CASSLRGLAYTDTQYF. Supplemented by reference TRBV7-9 and TRBJ2-3, the full variable domain reads DTGVSQNPRHKITKRGQNVTFRCDPISEHNRLYWYRQTLGQGPEFLTYFQNEAQLEKSRLLSDRFSAERPKGSFSTLEIQRTEQGDSAMYLCASSLRGLAYTDTQYFGPGTRLTVL.